This T cell receptor (beta chain) was captured in a study of T-cell memory formation after mild COVID-19. Study-wide points: That cross-reactive memory joined was suggested by some responding clones appearing in pre-infection memory.

In TCRdb, the 5' RACE reads were re-called with MiXCR into one record per CDR3 protein. The sample lists roughly 450,000 distinct CDR3 sequences, roughly 18% occurring once. In regard to this clonotype: Its antigen remains unknown.

V was clipped by 2 bases and J by 4 bases, with 7 bases between them. The CDR3 is made up of 13 amino acids. The germline gives CDR1 KGHDR, CDR2 SFDVKD. V gene TRBV24-1 combines with J gene TRBJ1-1, with unresolved D. The sample was PBMCs or a T cell subset sorted from them (not recorded which). This TCR was recovered from an adult woman who had mild COVID-19 (a few samples of this study predate the infection). Cell type and time point are not known. CDR3 DNA: TGTGCCACCAGTGATTGGATGGGCACTGAAGCTTTCTTT. Translating gives CATSDWMGTEAFF.